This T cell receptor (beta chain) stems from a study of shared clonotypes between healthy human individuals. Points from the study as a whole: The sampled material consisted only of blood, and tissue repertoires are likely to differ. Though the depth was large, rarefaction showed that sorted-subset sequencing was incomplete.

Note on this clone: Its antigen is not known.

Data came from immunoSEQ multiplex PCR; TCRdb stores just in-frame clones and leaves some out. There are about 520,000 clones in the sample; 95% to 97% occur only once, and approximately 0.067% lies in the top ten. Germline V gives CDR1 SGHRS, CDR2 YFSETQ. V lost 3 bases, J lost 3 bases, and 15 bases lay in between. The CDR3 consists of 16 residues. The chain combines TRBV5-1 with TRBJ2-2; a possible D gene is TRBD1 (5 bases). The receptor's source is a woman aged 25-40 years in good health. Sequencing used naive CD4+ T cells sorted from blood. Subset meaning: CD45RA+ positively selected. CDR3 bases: TGCGCCAGCAGCTCCTTGGGGCAGGGTGACACCGGGGAGCTGTTTTTT. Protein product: CASSSLGQGDTGELFF.